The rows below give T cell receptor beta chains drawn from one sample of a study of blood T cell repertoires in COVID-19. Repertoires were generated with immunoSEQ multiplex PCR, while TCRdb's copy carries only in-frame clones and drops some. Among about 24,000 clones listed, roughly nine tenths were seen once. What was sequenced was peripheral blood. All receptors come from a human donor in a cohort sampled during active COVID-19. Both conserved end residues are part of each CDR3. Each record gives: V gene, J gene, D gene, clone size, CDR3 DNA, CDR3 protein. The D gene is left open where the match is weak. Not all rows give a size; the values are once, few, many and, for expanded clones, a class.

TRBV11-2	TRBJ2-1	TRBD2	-	TGTGCCAGCTACCCCCCGGGAGGAGAATCTGAGCAGTTCTTC	CASYPPGGESEQFF
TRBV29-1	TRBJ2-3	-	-	TGCAGCGTTGGGGGGGAGATACAGTATACGCAGTATTTT	CSVGGEIQYTQYF
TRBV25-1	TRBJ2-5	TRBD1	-	TGTGCCAGCACGGTTGGGACAGGGACGTGGGAGACCCAGTACTTC	CASTVGTGTWETQYF
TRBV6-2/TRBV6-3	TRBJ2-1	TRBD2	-	TGTGCCAGCAGTTACCGGCGGGAGGGCCCTGTTAGGTCCTACAATGAGCAGTTCTTC	CASSYRREGPVRSYNEQFF
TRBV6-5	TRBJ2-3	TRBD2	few	TGTGCCAGCAGAGCGGCGGGGGTCACAGATACGCAGTATTTT	CASRAAGVTDTQYF
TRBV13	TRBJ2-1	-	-	TGTGCCAGCTTAAAAGCGGGCGGTAAGAATGAGCAGTTCTTC	CASLKAGGKNEQFF
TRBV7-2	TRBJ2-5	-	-	TGTGCCAGCAGCTTAGTAGGACGGACAGTAGAGACCCAGTACTTC	CASSLVGRTVETQYF
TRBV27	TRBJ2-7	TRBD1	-	TGTGCCAGCAGTTTGGGAGGGACAGGGGGCCTTTTGACTTACGAGCAGTACTTC	CASSLGGTGGLLTYEQYF
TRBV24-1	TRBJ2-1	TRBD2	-	TGTGCCACCAGTGAGGCGACTAGCGGGGTCAACAATGAGCAGTTCTTC	CATSEATSGVNNEQFF
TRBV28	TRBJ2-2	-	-	TGTGCCAGCAGGCTCCATACAGGTGGCACCGGGGAGCTGTTTTTT	CASRLHTGGTGELFF
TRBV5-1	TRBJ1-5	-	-	TGCGCCAGCAGCTTATCAGGTCAAGGGCCCCAGCATTTT	CASSLSGQGPQHF
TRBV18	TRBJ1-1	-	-	TGTGCCAGCTCACCGGCCCCCGACAGCTTCATGAACACTGAAGCTTTCTTT	CASSPAPDSFMNTEAFF
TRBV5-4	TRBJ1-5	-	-	TGTGCCAGCAGCTTGGGTGGGCAGGCCAATCAGCCCCAGCATTTT	CASSLGGQANQPQHF
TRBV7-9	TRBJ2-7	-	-	TGTGCCAGCAGCGCGAGGAGCTCCTACGAGCAGTACTTC	CASSARSSYEQYF
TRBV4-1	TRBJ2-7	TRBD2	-	TGCGCCAGCAGCCAAGATGCTAGCGGGGGGGGTATCTCCTACGAGCAGTACTTC	CASSQDASGGGISYEQYF
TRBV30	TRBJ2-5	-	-	TGTGCCTGGAGTACCCTCGGGGGAGGAGAGACCCAGTACTTC	CAWSTLGGGETQYF
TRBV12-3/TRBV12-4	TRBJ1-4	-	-	TGTGCCAGCAGTTTCACAGAGAGAGAAAAACTGTTTTTT	CASSFTEREKLFF
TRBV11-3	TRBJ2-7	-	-	TGTGCCAGCAGCTTAGCCAGGCCCTTTTCCTACGAGCAGTACTTC	CASSLARPFSYEQYF